These 30 T cell receptor beta chains came from one sample sequenced in a study of technical replicates of blood from several donors. Assay: immunoSEQ multiplex PCR; the TCRdb copy retains only in-frame clones and omits some. The data show some 71,000 clones, with nearly 98% seen just once and 0.18% held by the top ten. The sample consisted of T cells isolated from PBMCs. The receptors originated from a human donor in good health.

The J gene is TRBJ1-2, the V gene TRBV9; weak D call: TRBD1 (6 bases). V lost 4 bases, J lost 3 bases, and 13 bases lay in between. Germline CDR1 is SGDLS and CDR2 is YYNGEE. This CDR3 has 14 amino acids. CDR3 in DNA: TGTGCCAGCAGCCCCCGCGAGGGGGACTATGGCTACACCTTC. Translation: CASSPREGDYGYTF.

The V and J genes are TRBV7-9 and TRBJ2-7, with D perhaps TRBD2 (5 bases). V lost 5 bases and J 5 bases, leaving 10 bases between the germline ends. Germline CDR1 and CDR2: SEHNR and FQNEAQ (reference sequence). The CDR3 length is 12 residues. As DNA, the CDR3 is TGTGCCAGCAGCCCTACTAGTAACGAGCAGTACTTC. It codes for CASSPTSNEQYF.

V and J are TRBV7-7 and TRBJ2-5, with D tentatively TRBD1 (6 bases). CDR3 length: 15 amino acids. Between the trimmed V and J ends, which lost 1 base and 5 bases, there was a span of 14 bases. In germline, CDR1 is SSHAT, CDR2 FNYEAQ (reference sequence). CDR3 sequence: CASSLVVGARETQYF. The CDR3 DNA is TGTGCCAGCAGCTTAGTCGTGGGGGCCCGGGAGACCCAGTACTTC.

V usage is TRBV28 and J usage is TRBJ1-2, with TRBD1 matching 8 bases. V was pared by 3 bases and J by 7 bases, with 10 bases of the junction left unmatched. This CDR3 contains 15 residues. CDR1 MDHEN and CDR2 SYDVKM come from the germline V gene. The CDR3 DNA reads as TGTGCCAGCAGTTTGGCCGGATCAGGGGGCCCTGGCTACACCTTC. It codes for CASSLAGSGGPGYTF.

The chain recombines TRBV18 with TRBJ2-5, with TRBD1 matching over 10 bases. This CDR3 spans 15 amino acids. Germline values: CDR1 KGHSH, CDR2 LQKENI. Trimming at V came to 6 bases and at J to 3 bases, leaving 7 bases not matched to a gene. The DNA for the CDR3 is TGTGCCAGCTCCCGTATGACAGGGGGCGAAGAGACCCAGTACTTC. This sequence encodes CASSRMTGGEETQYF.

This sequence joins TRBV9 and TRBJ1-1; the D is unclear. The CDR3 is 15 amino acids. The ends were cut back, 4 bases at V and 6 bases at J, with 19 bases in the middle. Germline lookup yields CDR1 SGDLS and CDR2 YYNGEE. CDR3 region: CASSKREQPHPEAFF. CDR3 coding DNA: TGTGCCAGCAGCAAGAGGGAACAGCCGCACCCTGAAGCTTTCTTT.

V is TRBV30 and J is TRBJ2-7, with 10 bases that match TRBD1. Germline V gene sequence: CDR1 GTSNPN, CDR2 SVGIG (reference sequence). V gave up 2 bases and J gave up 2 bases; unmatched junction bases: 3. The CDR3 loop spans 14 amino acids. In nucleotides, the CDR3 is TGTGCCTGGAGTCCGGGACAGGGGACCTACGAGCAGTACTTC. It translates to CAWSPGQGTYEQYF.

The chain employs TRBV4-1 and TRBJ2-7; 8 bases are a match to TRBD2. The junction had 2 bases not matched to a gene; V was cut back by 6 bases and J by 1 base. CDR3 length equals 13 residues. Per the germline V gene, CDR1 is MGHRA and CDR2 is YSYEKL. Here the CDR3 reads CASSSGASYEQYF. The CDR3 DNA reads as TGCGCCAGCAGTAGCGGGGCTTCCTACGAGCAGTACTTC.

V usage is TRBV6-5 and J usage is TRBJ1-4, with TRBD1 as a possible D gene (6 bases). V gave up 5 bases and J gave up 3 bases, with 10 bases separating them. Germline assignment: CDR1 MNHEY and CDR2 SVGAGI. This CDR3 has 14 residues. The CDR3 DNA reads TGTGCCAGCAGTCGAGGGGGGGCTAATGAAAAACTGTTTTTT. Translating it yields CASSRGGANEKLFF.

This chain uses TRBV6-1 with TRBJ2-1; 9 positions agree with TRBD2. This CDR3 contains 16 residues. V shed 3 bases and J 5 bases; nucleotides not matched to a gene: 8. Germline CDR1 is MNHNS and CDR2 is SASEGT. In nucleotides, the CDR3 is TGTGCCAGCAGTGATATTTTAGGACTAGCGAACAATGAGCAGTTCTTC. It encodes CASSDILGLANNEQFF.

The V gene is TRBV4-2, the J gene TRBJ2-1; D is undetermined. The CDR3 consists of 12 residues. V lost 6 bases and J lost 9, with 12 bases in between. Germline V lookup: CDR1 LGHNA, CDR2 YNFKEQ. The CDR3 region has the DNA TGTGCCAGCAGTCTTCGCTCGGGTGAGCAGTTCTTC. The encoded protein is CASSLRSGEQFF.

This chain joins TRBV4-1 and TRBJ1-1; the D gene is possibly TRBD1 (6 bases). Germline V CDR1 and CDR2: MGHRA, YSYEKL. V was cut by 10 bases and J by 8 bases, with 29 bases left in between. The CDR3 length is 16 residues. This chain's CDR3 is CATGRPGQLPAGEAFF. In DNA, the CDR3 is TGCGCCACCGGGAGGCCCGGACAGCTCCCCGCCGGAGAAGCTTTCTTT.

The chain is built from TRBV18 and TRBJ1-1, with D maybe TRBD1 (5 bases). CDR3 length: 16 amino acids. CDR1 and CDR2 (germline): KGHSH, LQKENI. V was trimmed by 2 bases and J by 6 bases, leaving 19 bases between them. CDR3 DNA: TGTGCCAGCTCACCAAGTTGGGGCGTAGGGCCCCCTGAAGCTTTCTTT. The encoded protein is CASSPSWGVGPPEAFF.

This rearrangement joins TRBV7-6 to TRBJ2-7; D uncertain. Trimming removed 2 bases at V and 4 bases at J, with 12 bases between. The CDR3 loop spans 14 amino acids. Germline V gene lookup returns CDR1 SGHVS and CDR2 FNYEAQ. CDR3 sequence: CASSLQQRSYEQYF. CDR3 DNA sequence: TGTGCCAGCAGCTTACAACAACGGAGTTACGAGCAGTACTTC.

This clone was detected once. The V gene is TRBV7-9, the J gene TRBJ1-6; perhaps TRBD1 as D (5 bases). Trimming pared 3 bases from V and 10 bases from J, leaving 16 bases between. Germline CDR1 reads SEHNR; CDR2 reads FQNEAQ (reference sequence). CDR3 size: 15 residues. CDR3 amino acids: CASSFGVTTASPLHF. The CDR3 DNA reads TGTGCCAGCAGCTTTGGGGTAACGACAGCCTCACCCCTCCACTTT.

This sequence joins TRBV5-1 and TRBJ2-1, with 13 bases lining up with TRBD2. Trimming took 0 bases from V and 0 from J; bases not matched to a gene: 6. There are 19 residues in the CDR3. Germline lookup yields CDR1 SGHRS and CDR2 YFSETQ. CDR3 nucleotides: TGCGCCAGCAGCTTGGGACTAGCGGGGGGTCTCCGCTCCTACAATGAGCAGTTCTTC. This codes for CASSLGLAGGLRSYNEQFF.

V and J are TRBV13 and TRBJ2-7, with D possibly TRBD1 on 5 matching bases. The CDR3 extends over 12 amino acids. CDR1 is PRHDT and CDR2 is FYEKMQ in the germline V gene (reference sequence). V was pared by 3 bases and J by 7 bases, with 10 bases between. CDR3 coding DNA: TGTGCCAGCAGCTTGCAGGGTGAGGAGCAGTACTTC. Translation: CASSLQGEEQYF.

In nucleotides, the CDR3 is TGTGCCAGCAGTTTAACTGCGGGTACGTCTGGGGCCAACGTCCTGACTTTC. Protein sequence: CASSLTAGTSGANVLTF. The chain couples TRBV27 to TRBJ2-6; TRBD2 is a possible D gene (5 bases). CDR3 length equals 17 residues. V lost 2 bases and J 1 base, leaving 12 bases between the germline ends. CDR1 and CDR2 from the germline V gene are MNHEY and SMNVEV (reference sequence).

The chain has TRBV5-1 and TRBJ2-3; tentatively, D is TRBD2 (5 bases). The ends were cut back, 6 bases at V and 4 bases at J, with 21 bases in the middle. Germline lookup yields CDR1 SGHRS and CDR2 YFSETQ. CDR3 length: 16 amino acids. Here the CDR3 DNA reads TGCGCCAGCACGGACGGCGTAACGGGAAGGGCAGATACGCAGTATTTT. This codes for CASTDGVTGRADTQYF.

The rearrangement joins TRBV19 to TRBJ2-7; 8 bases align to TRBD1. With V trimmed by 2 bases and J by 5 bases, 5 bases remained unmatched. Germline V gene lookup returns CDR1 LNHDA and CDR2 SQIVND (reference sequence). This CDR3 is built from 14 residues. This chain's CDR3 is CASSIQGAGHEQYF. CDR3 sequence (DNA): TGTGCCAGTAGTATACAGGGGGCGGGCCACGAGCAGTACTTC.

The rearrangement uses TRBV6-1 and TRBJ2-5; 7 nucleotides agree with TRBD2. Germline V gene sequence: CDR1 MNHNS, CDR2 SASEGT. V dropped 3 bases and J dropped 2; count of bases not matched to a gene: 9. This CDR3 is 16 amino acids long. The CDR3 protein is CASSESWRGLQETQYF. In DNA form, the CDR3 reads TGTGCCAGCAGTGAGAGTTGGCGGGGGTTGCAAGAGACCCAGTACTTC.

J is TRBJ2-2 and V is TRBV7-6, with a weak D call TRBD1 (6 bases). This CDR3 region has 16 residues. Germline CDR1 and CDR2: SGHVS and FNYEAQ. Trimming removed 5 bases at V and 1 base at J, with 14 bases between. CDR3: CASSLGRGQNTGELFF. In nucleotides, the CDR3 is TGTGCCAGCAGCCTAGGCCGGGGACAGAACACCGGGGAGCTGTTTTTT.

The chain uses TRBV5-1 and TRBJ2-7; tentative D call: TRBD1 (6 bases). CDR3 size: 13 residues. V dropped 0 bases and J dropped 9 bases, with 13 bases sitting between them. Germline assignment: CDR1 SGHRS and CDR2 YFSETQ. The CDR3 region is CASSLAEEQGQYF. The CDR3 DNA reads as TGCGCCAGCAGCTTGGCCGAAGAACAGGGGCAGTACTTC.

This chain links TRBV19 with TRBJ1-2; D gene ambiguous. Germline V gene lookup returns CDR1 LNHDA and CDR2 SQIVND (reference sequence). The CDR3 runs 13 residues. V was pared by 7 bases and J by 7 bases, with 16 bases between. The CDR3 loop reads CASTLDWPVGYTF. The CDR3 DNA reads TGTGCCAGTACTCTGGACTGGCCGGTTGGCTACACCTTC.

This chain joins TRBV7-9 and TRBJ1-4, with D hard to call. The CDR3 extends over 15 amino acids. Between the trimmed V and J ends, which lost 5 bases and 7 bases, there was a span of 17 bases. Germline CDR1 SEHNR, CDR2 FQNEAQ (reference sequence). CDR3 residues: CASSPLWSSSEKLFF. The CDR3 region has the DNA TGTGCCAGCAGCCCTTTGTGGTCCAGTTCTGAAAAACTGTTTTTT.

The chain joins TRBV28 to TRBJ1-1; TRBD1 is a possible D gene (5 bases). CDR3 length: 16 amino acids. The V end was cut by 3 bases, the J end by 3 bases, with 17 bases between. Looked up from germline, CDR1 is MDHEN and CDR2 is SYDVKM. The CDR3 coding sequence is TGTGCCAGCAGTTTGGCTTCTACAGGAAGGGACACTGAAGCTTTCTTT. Protein sequence: CASSLASTGRDTEAFF.

The CDR3 protein is CAISETSGSGEQYF. The CDR3 nucleotides are TGTGCCATCAGTGAGACTAGCGGGAGTGGCGAGCAGTACTTC. This chain joins TRBV10-3 and TRBJ2-7; 11 bases map to TRBD2. The germline CDR1 and CDR2 sequences are ENHRY and SYGVKD. Germline trimming cut 2 bases from V and 6 bases from J; bases unmatched to any gene: 3. This CDR3 has 14 residues.

The V gene is TRBV28, the J gene TRBJ1-2; D perhaps matches TRBD1 (5 bases). The CDR3 length is 12 residues. Germline CDR1 reads MDHEN; CDR2 reads SYDVKM. V lost 3 bases and J 8 bases, leaving 10 bases between the germline ends. The CDR3 reads CASSFQGRGYTF. For the CDR3, the DNA is TGTGCCAGCAGTTTCCAGGGTCGGGGCTACACCTTC.

CDR3 in amino acids: CAWKGVGYEQYF. The CDR3 region has the DNA TGTGCCTGGAAGGGGGTCGGCTACGAGCAGTACTTC. This sequence joins TRBV30 and TRBJ2-7, with D possibly being TRBD1 (6 bases). Germline V CDR1 and CDR2: GTSNPN, SVGIG (reference sequence). The CDR3 has 12 residues. Trimming took off 4 bases at V and 3 bases at J, with 10 bases between the two ends.

The chain uses TRBV9 and TRBJ1-2; TRBD1 agrees at 10 bases. Germline V gene data show CDR1 as SGDLS and CDR2 as YYNGEE. CDR3 length: 15 residues. V trimming: 2 bases; J trimming: 4 bases; junction bases outside the gene matches: 5. CDR3 DNA: TGTGCCAGCAGCGTCGGACAGGGGGGGGCCTATGGCTACACCTTC. Translation gives CASSVGQGGAYGYTF.